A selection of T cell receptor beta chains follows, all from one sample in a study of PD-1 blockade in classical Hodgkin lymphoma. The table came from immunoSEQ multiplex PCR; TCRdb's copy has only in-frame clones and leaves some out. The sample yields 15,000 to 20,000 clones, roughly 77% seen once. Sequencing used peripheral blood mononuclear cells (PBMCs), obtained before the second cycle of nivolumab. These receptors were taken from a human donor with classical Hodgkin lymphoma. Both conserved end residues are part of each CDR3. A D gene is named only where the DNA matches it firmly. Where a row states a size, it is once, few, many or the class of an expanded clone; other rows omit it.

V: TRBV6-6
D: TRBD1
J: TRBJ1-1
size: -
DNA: TGTGCCAGCAGGCGCACAGGGGCGGGTGGAACTGAAGCTTTCTTT
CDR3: CASRRTGAGGTEAFF

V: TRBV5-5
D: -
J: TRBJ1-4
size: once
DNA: TGTGCCAGCAGCCGGACTGGGTATAATGAAAAACTGTTTTTT
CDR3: CASSRTGYNEKLFF

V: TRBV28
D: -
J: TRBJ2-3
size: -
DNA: TGTGCCAGCAAAAGGACCTTGAGCACAGATACGCAGTATTTT
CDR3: CASKRTLSTDTQYF

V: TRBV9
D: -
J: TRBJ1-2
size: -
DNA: TGTGCCAGCAGCGTAGGAGGGACTAACTATGGCTACACCTTC
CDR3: CASSVGGTNYGYTF

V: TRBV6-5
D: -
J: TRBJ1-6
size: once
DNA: TGTGCCAGCAGTTACTCGACACCAGGGAAGAATTCACCCCTCCACTTT
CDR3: CASSYSTPGKNSPLHF

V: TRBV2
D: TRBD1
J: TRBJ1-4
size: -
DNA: TGTGCCGGCAGACAGGGACCGTTTGAAAAACTGTTTTTT
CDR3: CAGRQGPFEKLFF

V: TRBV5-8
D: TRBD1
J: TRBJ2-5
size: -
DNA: TGTGCCAGCAGCTGGGACGGGACAGGGAGGTTAGAGACCCAGTACTTC
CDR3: CASSWDGTGRLETQYF

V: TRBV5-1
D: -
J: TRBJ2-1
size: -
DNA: TGCGCCAGCAGCCCACCCAAAAGAGACCCGAATGAGCAGTTCTTC
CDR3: CASSPPKRDPNEQFF

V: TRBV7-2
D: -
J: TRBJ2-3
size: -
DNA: TGTGCCAGCAGCTTCTCTGCTACCACAGATACGCAGTATTTT
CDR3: CASSFSATTDTQYF

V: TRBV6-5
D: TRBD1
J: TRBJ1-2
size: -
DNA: TGTGCCAGCAGACCCGGGACAGGGGGCTTCTATGGCTACACCTTC
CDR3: CASRPGTGGFYGYTF

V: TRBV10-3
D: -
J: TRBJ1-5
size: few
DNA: TGTGCCTTGGGCAGGGCAGGGGGCAATCAGCCCCAGCATTTT
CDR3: CALGRAGGNQPQHF

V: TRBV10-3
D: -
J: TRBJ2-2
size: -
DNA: TGTGCCATCAGTGAGTCGGTCGGGGGGCGCGGCACCGGGGAGCTGTTTTTT
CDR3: CAISESVGGRGTGELFF

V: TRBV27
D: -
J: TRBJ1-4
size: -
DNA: TGTGCCAGCAGTTTATTAGGGGGGGAAGAAAAACTGTTTTTT
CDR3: CASSLLGGEEKLFF

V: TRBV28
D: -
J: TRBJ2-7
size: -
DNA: TGTGCCAGCAGTCTCATAGGACCGGAGTCCTACGAGCAGTACTTC
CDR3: CASSLIGPESYEQYF

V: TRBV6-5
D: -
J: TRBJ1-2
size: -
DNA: TGTGCCAGCACCCACGGGCAGACTAACTATGGCTACACCTTC
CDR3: CASTHGQTNYGYTF

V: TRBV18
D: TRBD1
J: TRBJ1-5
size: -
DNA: TGTGCCAGCTCACCGACAGGGGATCAGCCCCAGCATTTT
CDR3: CASSPTGDQPQHF

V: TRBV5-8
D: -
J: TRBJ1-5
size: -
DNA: TGTGCCAGCAGCTTGAATCGCATGTGGGGAAATCAGCCCCAGCATTTT
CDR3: CASSLNRMWGNQPQHF

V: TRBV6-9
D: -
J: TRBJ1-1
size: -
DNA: TGTGCCAGCAGTTACATGAACACTGAAGCTTTCTTT
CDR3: CASSYMNTEAFF

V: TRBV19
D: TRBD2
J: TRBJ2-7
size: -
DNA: TGTGCCAGTTCAGCAAGCGGGACTTCCTACGAGCAGTACTTC
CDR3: CASSASGTSYEQYF

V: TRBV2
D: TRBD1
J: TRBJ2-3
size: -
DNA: TGTGCCAGCACCGGACAGGCTGCTAGCACAGATACGCAGTATTTT
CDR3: CASTGQAASTDTQYF

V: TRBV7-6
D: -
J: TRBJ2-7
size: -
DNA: TGTGCCAGCAGCTTAGGGGTAGCGGTGGTCCACGAGCAGTACTTC
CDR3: CASSLGVAVVHEQYF

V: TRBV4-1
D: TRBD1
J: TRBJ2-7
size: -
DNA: TGCGCCAGCAGCCAAGACAGCCCAACGCCGGGACAGGGGGAAGGCCCTTCCTACGAGCAGTACTTC
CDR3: CASSQDSPTPGQGEGPSYEQYF

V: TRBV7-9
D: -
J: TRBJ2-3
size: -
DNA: TGTGTCAGCAGAGGTGGTTCAGATACGCAGTATTTT
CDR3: CVSRGGSDTQYF

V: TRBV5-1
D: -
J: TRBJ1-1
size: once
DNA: TGCGCCAGCCCCCGCCATTTCTTT
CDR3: CASPRHFF

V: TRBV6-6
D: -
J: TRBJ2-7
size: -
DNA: TGTGCCAGCAGTGCCTGGACAGCTTACGAGCAGTACTTC
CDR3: CASSAWTAYEQYF

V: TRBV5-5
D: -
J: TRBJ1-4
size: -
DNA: TGTGCCAGCAGCTTGCGGGTAAGAGGTGAAAAACTGTTTTTT
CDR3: CASSLRVRGEKLFF

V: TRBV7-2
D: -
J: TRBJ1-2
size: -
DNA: TGTGCCAGCAGCAGAACCCTGGGCCAGGTTGGCTATGGCTACACCTTC
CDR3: CASSRTLGQVGYGYTF

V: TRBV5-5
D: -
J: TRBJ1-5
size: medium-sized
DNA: TGTGCCAGCAGCTTGGTACCAGGACAAAGCAATCAGCCCCAGCATTTT
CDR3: CASSLVPGQSNQPQHF

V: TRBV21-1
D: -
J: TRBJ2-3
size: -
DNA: TGTGCCAGCAGCAAAGAGGCAGGGAAGTACCCCACAGATACGCAGTATTTT
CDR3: CASSKEAGKYPTDTQYF

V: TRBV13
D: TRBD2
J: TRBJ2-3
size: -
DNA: TGTGCCAGCAGCCGCCGACGGACTAGCGGGGGGGGCTACACAGACACGCAGTATTTT
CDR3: CASSRRRTSGGGYTDTQYF

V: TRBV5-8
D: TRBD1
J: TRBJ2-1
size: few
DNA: TGTGCCAGCACTACGGGACAGGCGGACAATGAGCAGTTCTTC
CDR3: CASTTGQADNEQFF

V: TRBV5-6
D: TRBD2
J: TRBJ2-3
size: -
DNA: TGTGCCAGCAGCTTACTAGCGGGGGGCACAGATACGCAGTATTTT
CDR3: CASSLLAGGTDTQYF

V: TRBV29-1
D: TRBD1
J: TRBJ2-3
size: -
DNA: TGCAGCTTGGGACAGGGCACAGATACGCAGTATTTT
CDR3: CSLGQGTDTQYF

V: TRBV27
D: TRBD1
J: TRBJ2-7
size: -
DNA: TGTGCCAGCAGCAGGACAGGGGGACCCTCCTACGAGCAGTACTTC
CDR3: CASSRTGGPSYEQYF

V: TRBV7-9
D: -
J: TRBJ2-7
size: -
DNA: TGTGCCAGCAGCTTAGCCACGAGCTCCTACGAGCAGTACTTC
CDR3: CASSLATSSYEQYF

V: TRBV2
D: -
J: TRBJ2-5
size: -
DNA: TGTGCCAGCAGCGCCTCGATACGGGAGACCCAGTACTTC
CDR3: CASSASIRETQYF

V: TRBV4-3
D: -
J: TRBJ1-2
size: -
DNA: TGCGCCAGCAGCCAAGATAAGGGCCTTGGGGGATACACCTTC
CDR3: CASSQDKGLGGYTF

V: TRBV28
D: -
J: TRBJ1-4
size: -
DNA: TGTGCCAGCAGGACACCCGGGACGGACGAAAAACTGTTTTTT
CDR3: CASRTPGTDEKLFF

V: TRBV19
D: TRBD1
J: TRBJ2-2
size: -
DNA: TGTGCCAGTAGTTCGGGACAGGGTTGGGACACCGGGGAGCTGTTTTTT
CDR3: CASSSGQGWDTGELFF

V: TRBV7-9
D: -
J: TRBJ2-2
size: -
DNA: TGTGCCAGCAGCGAAGACACTGGATTTAACACCGGGGAGCTGTTTTTT
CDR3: CASSEDTGFNTGELFF

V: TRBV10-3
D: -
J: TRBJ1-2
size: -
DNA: TGTGCCATCAGCCTGCGTGGGACAAGCTCTAACTATGGCTACACCTTC
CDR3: CAISLRGTSSNYGYTF

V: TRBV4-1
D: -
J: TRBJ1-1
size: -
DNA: TGCGCCAGCAGCCAAGACAGGGGAATCGCTGAAGCTTTCTTT
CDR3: CASSQDRGIAEAFF

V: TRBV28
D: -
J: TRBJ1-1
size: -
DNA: TGTGCCAGCAGTTTTCCAACAGGCTCCCTTGAAGCTTTCTTT
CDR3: CASSFPTGSLEAFF

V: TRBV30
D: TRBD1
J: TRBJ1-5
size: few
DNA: TGTGCCTGGACCACAGGGGCAAGCAATCAGCCCCAGCATTTT
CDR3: CAWTTGASNQPQHF

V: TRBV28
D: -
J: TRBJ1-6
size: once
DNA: TGTGCCAGCAGCGATTGGGATGCTAGCTCCTATAATTCACCCCTCCACTTT
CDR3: CASSDWDASSYNSPLHF

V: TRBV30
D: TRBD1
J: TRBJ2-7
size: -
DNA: TGTGCCTGGAGTCTGGGACAGGGGGACCACGAGCAGTACTTC
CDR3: CAWSLGQGDHEQYF

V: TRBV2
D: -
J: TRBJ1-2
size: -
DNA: TGTGCCAGCAGTGAAAAAGTTACGGTCTACACCTTC
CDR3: CASSEKVTVYTF

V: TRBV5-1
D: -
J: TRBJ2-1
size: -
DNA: TGCGCCAGCAGCTCCCTAGGGGGCTCCTACAATGAGCAGTTCTTC
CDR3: CASSSLGGSYNEQFF

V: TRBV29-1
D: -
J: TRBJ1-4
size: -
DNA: TGCAGCGCCAGGGGATCGAATGAAAAACTGTTTTTT
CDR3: CSARGSNEKLFF

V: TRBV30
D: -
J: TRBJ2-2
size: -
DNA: TGTGCCTGGAGTAAACTAGCTACCGGGGAGCTGTTTTTT
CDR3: CAWSKLATGELFF